Described below is a single T cell receptor beta chain sequence and its context. Its antigen is unknown. Profiling relied on immunoSEQ multiplex PCR, and the TCRdb table lists in-frame clones only, not all of them. The table has roughly 10,000 clones, around nine tenths seen once. This sample is part of a study of PD-1 blockade in mismatch repair-deficient tumors. Germline V lookup: CDR1 MNHEY, CDR2 SMNVEV (reference sequence). The CDR3 totals 12 residues. V lost 6 bases and J 7 bases, leaving 10 bases between the germline ends. As to time point: roughly 9-day in vitro stimulation with candidate neoantigen peptide 3.

This specimen was cells cultured in vitro, taken from a patient treated with pembrolizumab. The chain carries TRBV27 and TRBJ2-1; D not resolved. The sequence derives from an adult with mismatch repair-deficient cancer. CDR3 residues: CASSPRMNEQFF. CDR3 nucleotides: TGTGCCAGCAGCCCCAGGATGAATGAGCAGTTCTTC.